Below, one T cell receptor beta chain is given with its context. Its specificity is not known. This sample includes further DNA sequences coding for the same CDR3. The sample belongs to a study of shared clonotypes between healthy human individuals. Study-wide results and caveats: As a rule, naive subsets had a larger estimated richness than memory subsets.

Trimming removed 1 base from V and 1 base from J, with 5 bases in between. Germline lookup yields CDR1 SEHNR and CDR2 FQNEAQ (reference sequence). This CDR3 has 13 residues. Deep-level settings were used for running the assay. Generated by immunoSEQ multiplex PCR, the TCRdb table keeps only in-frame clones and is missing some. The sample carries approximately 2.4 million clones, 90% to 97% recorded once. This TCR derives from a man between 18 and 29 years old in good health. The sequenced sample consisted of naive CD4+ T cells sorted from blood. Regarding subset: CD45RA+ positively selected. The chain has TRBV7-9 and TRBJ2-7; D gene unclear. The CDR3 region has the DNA TGTGCCAGCAGCTTAGAGGTGTCCTACGAGCAGTACTTC. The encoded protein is CASSLEVSYEQYF.